This is a list of T cell receptor beta chains from one sample in a study of blood T cell repertoires in COVID-19. This table comes from immunoSEQ multiplex PCR, and its TCRdb copy is limited to in-frame clones, with some not included. This sample has approximately 150,000 clones, with roughly nine tenths found just once. Sequencing was carried out using peripheral blood. These TCRs come from an older woman with acute or convalescent COVID-19. Both conserved end residues are part of each CDR3. The D gene is left open where the match is weak. Clone size is shown for a subset of rows, as once, few, many or a class of expanded clone.

j_gene,d_gene,abundance,v_gene,len,CDR3aa,CDR3nt
TRBJ2-7,-,-,TRBV4-2,15,CASSQDASGTYEQYF,TGTGCCAGCAGCCAAGATGCGTCGGGAACCTACGAGCAGTACTTC
TRBJ2-3,TRBD1,-,TRBV19,14,CASQQGRNTDTQYF,TGTGCCAGCCAACAGGGGAGAAACACAGATACGCAGTATTTT
TRBJ2-7,TRBD1,once,TRBV9,15,CASSATQTGFSEQYF,TGTGCCAGCAGCGCAACCCAGACAGGGTTCAGCGAGCAGTACTTC
TRBJ2-7,TRBD2,-,TRBV7-2,15,CASSLSAGDPYEQYF,TGTGCCAGCAGCTTATCGGCGGGAGACCCCTACGAGCAGTACTTC
TRBJ2-6,-,-,TRBV7-9,15,CASSSTESGANVLTF,TGTGCCAGCAGCTCGACAGAATCTGGGGCCAACGTCCTGACTTTC
TRBJ1-1,TRBD1,few,TRBV11-3,12,CASRGLQGVAFF,TGTGCCAGCAGGGGTCTACAGGGGGTGGCTTTCTTT
TRBJ1-1,-,-,TRBV4-3,16,CASSQGFRGGNTEAFF,TGCGCCAGCAGCCAGGGTTTTAGAGGGGGGAACACTGAAGCTTTCTTT
TRBJ2-3,-,once,TRBV7-9,12,CASSPGGDTQYF,TGTGCCAGCAGCCCCGGCGGGGATACGCAGTATTTT
TRBJ1-6,-,few,TRBV6-1,14,CASSEAGQISPLHF,TGTGCCAGCAGTGAAGCCGGACAGATTTCACCCCTCCACTTT
TRBJ2-2,TRBD2,-,TRBV13,17,CASSRKPYSGATGELFF,TGTGCCAGCAGCCGGAAACCTTACAGCGGGGCAACCGGGGAGCTGTTTTTT
TRBJ1-6,TRBD1,-,TRBV6-5,14,CASSSAGTDSPLHF,TGTGCCAGCAGTTCGGCAGGGACAGATTCACCCCTCCACTTT
TRBJ2-7,-,-,TRBV21-1,19,CASSKPESGGTYGAYEQYF,TGTGCCAGCAGCAAACCTGAATCAGGGGGGACATATGGGGCCTACGAGCAGTACTTC
TRBJ1-1,-,-,TRBV7-2,14,CASSLAGGNTEAFF,TGTGCCAGCAGCTTAGCAGGGGGGAACACTGAAGCTTTCTTT
TRBJ1-1,-,-,TRBV18,14,CASSQTVGNTEAFF,TGTGCCAGCTCACAGACAGTTGGGAACACTGAAGCTTTCTTT
TRBJ2-1,TRBD1,-,TRBV28,13,CASSTQGASEQFF,TGTGCCAGCAGCACACAGGGGGCCAGTGAGCAGTTCTTC
TRBJ1-1,TRBD1,-,TRBV5-1,15,CASSLGGQGWTEAFF,TGCGCCAGCAGCTTGGGGGGACAGGGTTGGACTGAAGCTTTCTTT
TRBJ1-1,TRBD1,-,TRBV3-1/TRBV3-2,17,CASSQGAGGFMNTEAFF,TGTGCCAGCAGCCAAGGGGCAGGGGGCTTTATGAACACTGAAGCTTTCTTT
TRBJ1-3,-,-,TRBV11-2,10,CARKSDTIYF,TGTGCCAGAAAGTCGGACACCATATATTTT
TRBJ2-1,TRBD2,-,TRBV6-2/TRBV6-3,14,CASSGVSGRNEQFF,TGTGCCAGCAGCGGGGTTAGCGGGCGGAATGAGCAGTTCTTC
TRBJ1-2,-,-,TRBV5-1,15,CASSLASGGIYGYTF,TGCGCCAGCAGCTTGGCGTCAGGCGGGATCTATGGCTACACCTTC
TRBJ1-2,TRBD1,-,TRBV7-9,15,CASSLGTGDRYGYTF,TGTGCCAGCAGCCTAGGGACAGGGGATCGCTATGGCTACACCTTC
TRBJ1-3,-,-,TRBV11-2,16,CASSPPGVSSGNTIYF,TGTGCCAGCAGCCCTCCAGGTGTGAGCTCTGGAAACACCATATATTTT
TRBJ1-6,TRBD1,-,TRBV5-1,15,CASKPTGDRPSPLHF,TGCGCCAGCAAACCCACCGGGGACAGACCTTCACCCCTCCACTTT
TRBJ1-1,TRBD1,-,TRBV27,16,CASSLSRDRGNTEAFF,TGTGCCAGCAGTTTATCTCGGGACAGGGGGAACACTGAAGCTTTCTTT
TRBJ1-1,-,-,TRBV4-1,16,CASSQRHRSGNTEAFF,TGCGCCAGCAGCCAAAGACACAGGTCTGGGAACACTGAAGCTTTCTTT
TRBJ2-5,TRBD1,-,TRBV16,15,CASSLRQGARKTQYF,TGTGCCAGCAGCCTCCGACAGGGGGCCAGGAAGACCCAGTACTTC
TRBJ1-2,-,-,TRBV4-3,15,CASSQGSWGDHGYTF,TGCGCCAGCAGCCAAGGGTCTTGGGGCGATCATGGCTACACCTTC